The rows below give T cell receptor beta chains drawn from one sample of a study of regulatory T cells in long-lasting Graves disease. One entry per CDR3 protein results from TCRdb running MiXCR on the multiplex PCR reads. This table holds over 450,000 distinct CDR3 sequences, approximately 12% found once. These same records also appear under a second study, on T cells in Graves' hyperthyroidism and ophthalmopathy.

The sample here was peripheral blood mononuclear cells (PBMCs), taken at new diagnosis, from a patient treated with antithyroid drugs. The source of these receptors is a woman younger than 45 with Graves disease. The CDR3 runs from the conserved cysteine through the conserved F or W. A D gene is named only where the DNA matches it firmly. Clone size, where shown, is once, few, many, or a class for clones that have expanded.

clone size	J gene	D gene	V gene	CDR3 protein	CDR3 DNA
many	TRBJ1-1	TRBD1	TRBV20-1	CSAGTGERATEAFF	TGCAGTGCTGGGACAGGGGAGCGTGCCACTGAAGCTTTCTTT
NA	TRBJ1-2	NA	TRBV30	CAWSSHWGTGSNYGYTF	TGTGCCTGGAGCTCGCACTGGGGGACCGGGTCTAACTATGGCTACACCTTC
many	TRBJ2-1	NA	TRBV2	CASSLDVGNEQFF	TGTGCCAGCAGCCTGGACGTGGGCAATGAGCAGTTCTTC
many	TRBJ1-1	NA	TRBV28	CALAGIGNTEAFF	TGCGCTTTGGCAGGGATTGGGAACACTGAAGCTTTCTTT
many	TRBJ2-1	TRBD2	TRBV20-1	CSARIASGRYNEQFF	TGCAGTGCTAGAATCGCAAGCGGGAGGTACAATGAGCAGTTCTTC
NA	TRBJ2-5	TRBD1	TRBV3-1	CASSPYRGFRETQYF	TGTGCCAGCAGCCCCTACAGGGGTTTCAGAGAGACCCAGTACTTC
many	TRBJ2-1	NA	TRBV12-3/TRBV12-4	CASSIVGDAGYNEQFF	TGTGCCAGCAGTATAGTAGGGGACGCTGGGTACAATGAGCAGTTCTTC
few	TRBJ1-5	NA	TRBV4-1	CASSQGSGGQPQHF	TGCGCCAGCAGCCAAGGGTCGGGGGGCCAGCCCCAGCATTTT
few	TRBJ2-1	TRBD2	TRBV7-9	CASSGSGTGNEQFF	TGTGCCAGCAGCGGTAGCGGGACGGGCAATGAGCAGTTCTTC
NA	TRBJ2-2	NA	TRBV11-2	CASSSFKNTGELFF	TGTGCCAGCAGCTCTTTTAAGAACACCGGGGAGCTGTTTTTT
few	TRBJ2-1	NA	TRBV7-2	CASSPGLHRNEQFF	TGTGCCAGCAGCCCGGGACTCCACCGTAATGAGCAGTTCTTC
many	TRBJ2-1	NA	TRBV11-2	CASSLNPESNEQFF	TGTGCCAGCAGCTTAAACCCCGAATCCAATGAGCAGTTCTTC
few	TRBJ2-1	NA	TRBV7-3	CASSLTGGLSLNEQFF	TGTGCCAGCAGCTTAACAGGGGGACTGTCCCTCAATGAGCAGTTCTTC
many	TRBJ1-5	TRBD1	TRBV20-1	CSASQTGVLGNHF	TGCAGTGCCAGTCAAACAGGGGTACTTGGCAATCATTTT
many	TRBJ2-7	NA	TRBV7-9	CASSPTLDEQYF	TGTGCCAGCAGCCCAACTCTGGACGAGCAGTACTTC
many	TRBJ2-7	TRBD2	TRBV11-2	CASSLGSSGNEQYF	TGTGCCAGCAGCCTCGGGTCTAGCGGGAACGAGCAGTACTTC
few	TRBJ2-6	NA	TRBV9	CASSHSVSGANVLTF	TGTGCCAGCAGTCACAGTGTCTCTGGGGCCAACGTCCTGACTTTC
NA	TRBJ2-7	NA	TRBV7-8	CASSLARARGSGSYEQYF	TGTGCCAGCAGCTTAGCGAGGGCTCGCGGTTCCGGCTCCTACGAGCAGTACTTC
many	TRBJ1-6	NA	TRBV20-1	CSASGGNSPLHF	TGCAGTGCTTCCGGGGGGAATTCACCCCTCCACTTT
many	TRBJ2-7	TRBD1	TRBV2	CASRTGPSGDEQYF	TGTGCCAGTCGGACAGGGCCGTCGGGAGACGAGCAGTACTTC
NA	TRBJ2-1	NA	TRBV18	CAGSQRRENEQFF	TGTGCCGGCTCACAACGCAGGGAGAATGAGCAGTTCTTC
NA	TRBJ2-1	NA	TRBV7-3	CASSFPRGRSSYNEQFF	TGTGCCAGCAGCTTCCCCAGAGGGAGGAGCTCCTACAATGAGCAGTTCTTC
many	TRBJ1-2	NA	TRBV11-2	CASSFRGAGGYTF	TGTGCCAGCAGCTTTCGGGGGGCTGGCGGCTACACCTTC
many	TRBJ2-5	NA	TRBV7-2	CASAASRGLGTQYF	TGTGCCAGCGCAGCGTCCCGGGGGTTGGGGACCCAGTACTTC
many	TRBJ1-1	NA	TRBV6-2/TRBV6-3	CASTSLSGHTEAFF	TGTGCCAGCACTTCACTCTCAGGGCACACTGAAGCTTTCTTT
few	TRBJ2-3	NA	TRBV4-1	CASERTGTDTQYF	TGCGCCAGCGAACGAACTGGCACAGATACGCAGTATTTT
few	TRBJ1-4	NA	TRBV29-1	CSVFGGAGEKLFF	TGCAGCGTTTTCGGGGGCGCGGGGGAAAAACTGTTTTTT
many	TRBJ2-5	TRBD1	TRBV20-1	CSAINRGETQYF	TGCAGTGCTATTAACAGGGGAGAGACCCAGTACTTC
few	TRBJ1-1	NA	TRBV7-3	CASSLRAGTNTEAFF	TGTGCCAGCAGCTTAAGGGCAGGGACGAACACTGAAGCTTTCTTT
many	TRBJ1-1	NA	TRBV12-3/TRBV12-4	CASSSTQTGRAFF	TGTGCCAGCAGTTCAACGCAGACAGGACGAGCTTTCTTT
many	TRBJ2-5	NA	TRBV2	CASSAISQETQYF	TGTGCCAGCAGTGCGATCAGTCAAGAGACCCAGTACTTC
once	TRBJ1-2	NA	TRBV9	CASSARAMNYGYTF	TGTGCCAGCAGCGCCAGGGCGATGAACTATGGCTACACCTTC
many	TRBJ2-7	TRBD2	TRBV12-3/TRBV12-4	CASKHRSGRDEQYF	TGTGCCAGCAAACATAGAAGCGGGAGGGACGAGCAGTACTTC
many	TRBJ2-2	TRBD2	TRBV30	CAWSGIAGGLTGELFF	TGTGCCTGGAGTGGGATAGCGGGAGGACTCACCGGGGAGCTGTTTTTT
few	TRBJ1-1	NA	TRBV28	CAGSLVASNTEAFF	TGTGCCGGCAGTTTAGTGGCCAGTAACACTGAAGCTTTCTTT
NA	TRBJ2-7	TRBD1	TRBV29-1	CSAGGSSYEQYF	TGCAGCGCAGGGGGAAGCTCCTACGAGCAGTACTTC
NA	TRBJ2-5	TRBD1	TRBV5-1	CASRQGAGSQETQYF	TGCGCCAGCAGACAGGGGGCCGGTAGTCAAGAGACCCAGTACTTC
NA	TRBJ2-4	NA	TRBV7-2	CASSPAWDSKNIQYF	TGTGCCAGCAGCCCGGCCTGGGACTCGAAAAACATTCAGTACTTC
NA	TRBJ2-3	TRBD2	TRBV11-2	CASSWEGPITDTQYF	TGTGCCAGCAGCTGGGAGGGGCCGATCACAGATACGCAGTATTTT
many	TRBJ2-7	NA	TRBV12-3/TRBV12-4	CASSPEASVLYEQYF	TGTGCCAGCAGTCCTGAGGCGTCAGTCTTATACGAGCAGTACTTC
few	TRBJ1-1	NA	TRBV9	CASSVGTLNTEAFF	TGTGCCAGCAGCGTAGGGACACTGAACACTGAAGCTTTCTTT
many	TRBJ1-1	TRBD1	TRBV5-6	CASSFDRAEAFF	TGTGCCAGCAGCTTTGACAGGGCTGAAGCTTTCTTT
NA	TRBJ2-7	TRBD2	TRBV18	CASSPIGLAVSYEQYF	TGTGCCAGCTCACCAATCGGACTAGCGGTCTCCTACGAGCAGTACTTC
NA	TRBJ1-2	NA	TRBV7-9	CASSPRDSGVGGYTF	TGTGCCAGCAGCCCGAGGGACTCAGGGGTTGGTGGCTACACCTTC
few	TRBJ2-5	NA	TRBV4-1	CASSQVLREETQYF	TGCGCCAGCAGCCAAGTTCTCAGAGAAGAGACCCAGTACTTC
many	TRBJ1-1	NA	TRBV2	CASIPGAYAMNTEAFF	TGTGCCAGCATTCCGGGGGCTTACGCCATGAACACTGAAGCTTTCTTT
many	TRBJ1-5	NA	TRBV6-2/TRBV6-3	CASSEVVWSNQPQHF	TGTGCCAGCAGTGAAGTAGTTTGGAGCAATCAGCCCCAGCATTTT
many	TRBJ1-4	TRBD1	TRBV2	CASSEWTGRTNEKLFF	TGTGCCAGCAGTGAATGGACAGGGCGAACTAATGAAAAACTGTTTTTT